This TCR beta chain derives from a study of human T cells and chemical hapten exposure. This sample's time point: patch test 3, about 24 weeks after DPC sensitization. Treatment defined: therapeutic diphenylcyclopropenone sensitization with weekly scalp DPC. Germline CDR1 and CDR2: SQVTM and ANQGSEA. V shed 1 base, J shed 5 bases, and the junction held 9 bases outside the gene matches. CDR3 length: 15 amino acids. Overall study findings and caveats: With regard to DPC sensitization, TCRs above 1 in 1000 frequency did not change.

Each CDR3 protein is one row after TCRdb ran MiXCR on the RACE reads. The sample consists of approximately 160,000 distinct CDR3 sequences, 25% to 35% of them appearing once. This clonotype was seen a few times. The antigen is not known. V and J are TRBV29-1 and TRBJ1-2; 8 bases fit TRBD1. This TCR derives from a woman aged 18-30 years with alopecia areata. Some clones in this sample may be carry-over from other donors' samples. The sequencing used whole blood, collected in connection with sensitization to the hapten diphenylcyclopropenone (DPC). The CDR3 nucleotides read TGCAGCGTTGAAGGACCCTCGGACAGGGAGTATGGCTACACCTTC. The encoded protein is CSVEGPSDREYGYTF.